This is a list of T cell receptor beta chains from one sample in a study of cytomegalovirus exposure and HLA in healthy donors. Profiled with immunoSEQ multiplex PCR; TCRdb holds only in-frame clones, not every one. The data contain roughly 93,000 clones, 65% to 80% of them singletons. Sequencing used PBMCs. These receptor sequences come from a human donor in good health. The CDR3 runs from the conserved cysteine through the conserved F or W. A D gene is named only where the DNA matches it firmly. Rows may omit the clone size; those that give it use once, few, many or a size class.

TRBJ1-1 | TRBV19 | NA | TRBD1 | CASLRLVGTENTEAFF | TGTGCCAGCCTAAGGTTGGTCGGGACAGAGAACACTGAAGCTTTCTTT
TRBJ1-5 | TRBV19 | NA | NA | CASSMGQEYQPQHF | TGTGCCAGTAGTATGGGGCAGGAGTATCAGCCCCAGCATTTT
TRBJ2-7 | TRBV6-5 | NA | NA | CASSYSQGSPSYEQYF | TGTGCCAGCAGTTATTCTCAGGGTAGTCCCTCCTACGAGCAGTACTTC
TRBJ1-1 | TRBV5-1 | NA | NA | CASSLDGAGSMNTEAFF | TGCGCCAGCAGCTTGGATGGGGCAGGGTCAATGAACACTGAAGCTTTCTTT
TRBJ1-2 | TRBV19 | NA | TRBD1 | CASRGRTGCGYTF | TGTGCCAGTAGGGGCAGGACAGGGTGTGGCTACACCTTC
TRBJ2-7 | TRBV6-5 | few | NA | CASTATGAGEQYF | TGTGCCAGCACCGCGACTGGAGCTGGAGAGCAGTACTTC
TRBJ2-3 | TRBV2 | once | NA | CASRGGMGVTDTQYF | TGTGCCAGCAGGGGGGGTATGGGGGTCACAGATACGCAGTATTTT
TRBJ2-5 | TRBV10-2 | few | NA | CASSESSGGTQYF | TGCGCCAGCAGTGAGTCGAGCGGTGGGACCCAGTACTTC
TRBJ1-4 | TRBV5-1 | NA | NA | CASSYSHATNEKLFF | TGCGCCAGCAGCTATAGCCATGCAACTAATGAAAAACTGTTTTTT
TRBJ1-3 | TRBV5-1 | NA | NA | CASSEPGGEKRNTIYF | TGCGCCAGCAGCGAACCCGGAGGGGAGAAAAGAAACACCATATATTTT
TRBJ2-2 | TRBV2 | NA | TRBD2 | CASGRETSGELFF | TGTGCCAGCGGGCGGGAGACGTCTGGGGAGCTGTTTTTT
TRBJ1-6 | TRBV6-1 | NA | TRBD1 | CASLTGGTGSPLHF | TGTGCCAGCCTAACAGGGGGCACGGGTTCACCCCTCCACTTT
TRBJ1-1 | TRBV5-6 | NA | NA | CASSLLAQPNTEAFF | TGTGCCAGCAGCTTGTTGGCACAGCCGAACACTGAAGCTTTCTTT
TRBJ2-1 | TRBV6-5 | NA | NA | CASSYRAGWNEQFF | TGTGCCAGCAGTTACAGGGCAGGGTGGAATGAGCAGTTCTTC
TRBJ2-2 | TRBV14 | once | NA | CASSPLRSVTGELFF | TGTGCCAGCAGCCCGCTCAGGTCGGTCACCGGGGAGCTGTTTTTT
TRBJ2-1 | TRBV5-1 | NA | TRBD2 | CASSISGSRDNEQFF | TGCGCCAGCAGCATAAGCGGGAGTCGGGACAATGAGCAGTTCTTC
TRBJ1-2 | TRBV19 | NA | TRBD1 | CASTHPTGGNYGYTF | TGTGCCAGTACCCACCCGACAGGGGGGAACTATGGCTACACCTTC
TRBJ2-5 | TRBV5-6 | few | TRBD1 | CASSAGTGVQETQYF | TGTGCCAGCAGCGCCGGGACAGGGGTCCAAGAGACCCAGTACTTC
TRBJ1-2 | TRBV10-2 | NA | NA | CASSEDAGHYGYTF | TGCGCCAGCAGTGAGGATGCAGGGCACTATGGCTACACCTTC
TRBJ1-2 | TRBV19 | once | TRBD1 | CASSHTGGIGYTF | TGTGCCAGTAGCCATACAGGGGGCATTGGCTACACCTTC
TRBJ1-1 | TRBV19 | NA | TRBD1 | CASSRKNGTVNTEAFF | TGTGCCAGTAGTAGAAAAAACGGGACAGTGAACACTGAAGCTTTCTTT
TRBJ2-7 | TRBV2 | few | NA | CASSLDMVKQYF | TGTGCCAGCTCCCTGGACATGGTTAAGCAGTACTTC
TRBJ2-7 | TRBV27 | NA | TRBD1 | CASWTTGYGEQYF | TGTGCCAGCTGGACGACAGGGTATGGGGAGCAGTACTTC
TRBJ2-2 | TRBV7-8 | NA | NA | CASKTSQTGELFF | TGTGCCAGCAAGACTAGTCAGACCGGGGAGCTGTTTTTT
TRBJ2-3 | TRBV10-3 | NA | TRBD2 | CAISTSGNFGTQYF | TGTGCCATTTCGACTAGCGGGAATTTCGGCACGCAGTATTTT